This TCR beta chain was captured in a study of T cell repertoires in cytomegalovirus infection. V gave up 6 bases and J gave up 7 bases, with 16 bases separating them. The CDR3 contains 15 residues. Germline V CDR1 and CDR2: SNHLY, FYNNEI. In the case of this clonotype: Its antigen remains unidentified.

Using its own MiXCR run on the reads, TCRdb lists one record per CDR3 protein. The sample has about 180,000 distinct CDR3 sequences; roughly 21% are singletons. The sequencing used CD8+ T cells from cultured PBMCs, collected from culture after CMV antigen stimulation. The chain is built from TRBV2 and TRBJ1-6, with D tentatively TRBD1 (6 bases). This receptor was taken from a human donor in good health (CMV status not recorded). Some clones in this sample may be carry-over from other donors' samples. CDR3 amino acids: CASRARGARNSPLHF. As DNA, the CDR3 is TGTGCCAGCAGGGCCCGGGGGGCCAGGAATTCACCCCTCCACTTT.